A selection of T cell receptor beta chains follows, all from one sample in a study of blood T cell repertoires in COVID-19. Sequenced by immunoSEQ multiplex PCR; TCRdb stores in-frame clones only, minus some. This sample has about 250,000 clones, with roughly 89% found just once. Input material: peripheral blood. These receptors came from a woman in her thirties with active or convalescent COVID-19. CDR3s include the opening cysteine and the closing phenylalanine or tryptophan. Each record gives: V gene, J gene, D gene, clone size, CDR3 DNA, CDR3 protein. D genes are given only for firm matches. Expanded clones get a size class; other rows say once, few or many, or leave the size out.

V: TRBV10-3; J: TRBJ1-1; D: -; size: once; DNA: TGTGCCACCACCGGGAACACTGAAGCTTTCTTT; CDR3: CATTGNTEAFF
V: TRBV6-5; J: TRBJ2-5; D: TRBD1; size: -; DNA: TGTGCCAGCAATCCCTCGACAGGGGGCGGAGAGACCCAGTACTTC; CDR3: CASNPSTGGGETQYF
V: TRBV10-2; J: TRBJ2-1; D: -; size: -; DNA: TGCGCCAGCAACCCCCAGGGCCTCTATGAGCAGTTCTTC; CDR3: CASNPQGLYEQFF
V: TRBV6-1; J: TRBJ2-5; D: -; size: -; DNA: TGTGCCAGCAGTGAGGTCAGAGGGGAGACCCAGTACTTC; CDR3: CASSEVRGETQYF
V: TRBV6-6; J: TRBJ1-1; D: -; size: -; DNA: TGTGCCAGCAGCCCTCAGTTGACAGCGAACACTGAAGCTTTCTTT; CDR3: CASSPQLTANTEAFF
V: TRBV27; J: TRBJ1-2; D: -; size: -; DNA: TGTGCCAGCAGTGGGAGCGCCGCGACGCGCGGCTACACCTTC; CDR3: CASSGSAATRGYTF
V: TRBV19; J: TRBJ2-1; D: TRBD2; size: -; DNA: TGTGCCAGTAGTACGTATCGACTAGCGGGGGGGACCACCCGACGCAATGAGCAGTTCTTC; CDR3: CASSTYRLAGGTTRRNEQFF
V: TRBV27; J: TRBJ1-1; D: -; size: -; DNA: TGTGCCAGCAGTTTATCGGTCAGGAGGGGAACTGAAGCTTTCTTT; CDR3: CASSLSVRRGTEAFF
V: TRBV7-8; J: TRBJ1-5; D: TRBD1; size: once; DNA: TGTGCCAGCAGCTCCCGGGCCGAGGGGGCAAGCAATCAGCCCCAGCATTTT; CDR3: CASSSRAEGASNQPQHF
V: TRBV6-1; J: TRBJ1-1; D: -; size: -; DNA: TGTGCCAGCAGTGACGGGGGGCGGGTTAGAGCTTTCTTT; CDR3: CASSDGGRVRAFF
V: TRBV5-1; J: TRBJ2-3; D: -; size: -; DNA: TGCGCCAGCAGCTTGAATGTACTAGGGACAGATACGCAGTATTTT; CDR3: CASSLNVLGTDTQYF
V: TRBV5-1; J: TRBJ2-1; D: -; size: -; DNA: TGCGCCAGCAGCTTGGGGACATGGAATGAGCAGTTCTTC; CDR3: CASSLGTWNEQFF
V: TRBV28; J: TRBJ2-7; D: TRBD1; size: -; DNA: TGTGCCAGCAGCTTGGTCCGGGACAGGGGGTACGAGCAGTACTTC; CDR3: CASSLVRDRGYEQYF
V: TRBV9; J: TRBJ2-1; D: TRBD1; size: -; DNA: TGTGCCAGCAGCGACCCCCGGGACAGGGTCAATGAGCAGTTCTTC; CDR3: CASSDPRDRVNEQFF
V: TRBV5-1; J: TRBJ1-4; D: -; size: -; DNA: TGCGCCAGCAGCCCGACCCCGGGGAATGAAAAACTGTTTTTT; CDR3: CASSPTPGNEKLFF
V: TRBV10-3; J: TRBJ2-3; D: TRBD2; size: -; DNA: TGTGCCATCAGTGAGCCTAGCGGTCGGTTGGCAGATACGCAGTATTTT; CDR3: CAISEPSGRLADTQYF